This T cell receptor (beta chain) was sequenced for a study of human T cells and chemical hapten exposure. Study-level background: Patients, mostly women, had alopecia areata, alopecia totalis or alopecia universalis.

This clonotype was seen repeatedly, ten times or more. Its specificity is not known. This CDR3 has 16 amino acids. Trimming cost V 5 bases and J 2 bases, with 16 bases left between them. From germline, CDR1 is SEHNR and CDR2 FQNEAQ (reference sequence). Whole-study findings and limits: As the donors had alopecia, their immune response may differ from healthy people's.

Time point described: pre-sensitization, week 0. As to treatment: therapeutic diphenylcyclopropenone sensitization with weekly scalp DPC. TCRdb reprocessed the RACE reads via MiXCR and lists one record per CDR3 protein. The table shows 270,000 or so distinct CDR3 sequences, with about 7.7% occurring only once. The clonotype comes from a man between 18 and 29 years old with alopecia areata. Some clones in this sample may be carry-over from other donors' samples. J is TRBJ1-5 and V is TRBV7-9; perhaps TRBD1 as D (6 bases). The sequencing here drew on whole blood, taken in connection with sensitization to the hapten diphenylcyclopropenone (DPC). In DNA form, the CDR3 reads TGTGCCAGCAGCCCAGAGGGCTCAGGGGGCAATCAGCCCCAGCATTTT. Its protein product is CASSPEGSGGNQPQHF. Combining the CDR3 with reference TRBV7-9 and TRBJ1-5 gives the whole variable domain DTGVSQNPRHKITKRGQNVTFRCDPISEHNRLYWYRQTLGQGPEFLTYFQNEAQLEKSRLLSDRFSAERPKGSFSTLEIQRTEQGDSAMYLCASSPEGSGGNQPQHFGDGTRLSIL.